The source of this TCR beta chain is a study of early T cells in non-severe SARS-CoV-2 infection. Study information: The input, bulk RNA from unsorted whole blood, was sequenced, and chains were unpaired. Study-wide results and caveats: VDJdb-based annotation leaned toward anti-spike CD8 responses and missed private and CD4 specificities.

This clonotype came up many times. Its antigen is not known. Each single cDNA molecule received a unique molecular identifier. TCRdb independently ran MiXCR on the 5' RACE reads; one entry per CDR3 protein. The table lists roughly 20,000 distinct CDR3 sequences, roughly 4% of them singletons, with over 1.3% in the top ten. CDR1 and CDR2 from the germline V gene are DFQATT and SNEGSKA (reference sequence). The CDR3 runs to 14 residues. V lost 3 bases and J 0 bases, leaving 11 bases between the germline ends. The origin of this receptor is an adult who was a healthcare worker with PCR-confirmed SARS-CoV-2 infection or an uninfected control (not recorded which). Sequences were obtained from whole blood. V gene TRBV20-1 combines with J gene TRBJ2-5; tentative D call: TRBD2 (5 bases). CDR3 sequence reads: CSARRALDQETQYF. CDR3 in DNA: TGCAGTGCTAGGCGGGCACTAGACCAAGAGACCCAGTACTTC.